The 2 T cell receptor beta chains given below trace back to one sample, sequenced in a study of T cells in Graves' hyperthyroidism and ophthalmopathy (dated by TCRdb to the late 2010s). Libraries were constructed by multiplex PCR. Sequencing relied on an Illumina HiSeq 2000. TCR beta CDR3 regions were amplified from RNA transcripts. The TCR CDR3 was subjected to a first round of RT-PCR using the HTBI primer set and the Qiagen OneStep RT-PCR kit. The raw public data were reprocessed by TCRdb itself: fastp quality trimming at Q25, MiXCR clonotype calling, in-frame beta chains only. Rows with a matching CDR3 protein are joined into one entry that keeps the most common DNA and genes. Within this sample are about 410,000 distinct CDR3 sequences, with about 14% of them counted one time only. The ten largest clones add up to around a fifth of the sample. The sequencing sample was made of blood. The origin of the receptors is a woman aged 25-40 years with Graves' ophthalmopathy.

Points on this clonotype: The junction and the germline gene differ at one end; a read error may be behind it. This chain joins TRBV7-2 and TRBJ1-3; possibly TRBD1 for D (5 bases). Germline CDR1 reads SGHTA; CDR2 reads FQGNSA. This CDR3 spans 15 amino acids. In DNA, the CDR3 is TGTGCCAGCAGCTCGGGACTGAGCTCTGGAAACACCACATATTTT. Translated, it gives CASSSGLSSGNTTYF.

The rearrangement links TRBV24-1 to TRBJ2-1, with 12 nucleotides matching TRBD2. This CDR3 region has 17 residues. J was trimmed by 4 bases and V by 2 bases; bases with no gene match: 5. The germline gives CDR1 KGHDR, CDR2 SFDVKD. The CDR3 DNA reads TGTGCCACCAGTGATTGGGCTAGCGGGGGGGGGTACAATGAGCAGTTCTTC. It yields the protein CATSDWASGGGYNEQFF.